Only one count was recorded for the clone carrying this TCR beta chain. Its matching antigen is unknown. This entry comes from a study of cytomegalovirus exposure and HLA in healthy donors. Amplification used 60 Vbeta primers and 13 Jbeta primers. The repertoire was sequenced with immunoSEQ multiplex PCR; TCRdb's copy has only in-frame clones and lacks some. The sample has 100,000 to 150,000 clones; over 65% are singletons. Broader study findings: One cluster of highly shared sequence variants probably arose as a sequencing artifact. A later analysis reportedly found fewer N-insertions in an Asian-associated ancestry cluster than the approximately 670-donor mean. Immune exposure information comprised only CMV serostatus.

The germline V gene encodes CDR1 MNHEY and CDR2 SMNVEV (reference sequence). This CDR3 spans 13 amino acids. V lost 6 bases and J 1 base, leaving 9 bases between the germline ends. The chain joins TRBV27 to TRBJ1-1, with D possibly being TRBD1 (6 bases). Material: PBMCs. This receptor was taken from a young man in good health and CMV-seropositive. CDR3 coding DNA: TGTGCCAGCAGCCCAGGGGCGAACACTGAAGCTTTCTTT. It codes for CASSPGANTEAFF.